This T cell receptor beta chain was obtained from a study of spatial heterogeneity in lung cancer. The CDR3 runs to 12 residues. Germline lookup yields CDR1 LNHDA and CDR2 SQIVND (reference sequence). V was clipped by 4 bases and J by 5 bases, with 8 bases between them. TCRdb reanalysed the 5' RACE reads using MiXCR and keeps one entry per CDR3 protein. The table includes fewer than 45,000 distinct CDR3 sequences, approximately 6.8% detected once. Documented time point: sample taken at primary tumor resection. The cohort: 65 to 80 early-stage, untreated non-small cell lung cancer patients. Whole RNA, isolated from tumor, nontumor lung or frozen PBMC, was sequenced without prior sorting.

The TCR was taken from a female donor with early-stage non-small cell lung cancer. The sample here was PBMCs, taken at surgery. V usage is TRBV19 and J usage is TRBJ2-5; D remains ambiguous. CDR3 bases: TGTGCCAGTAGTACTTCCTCGGAGACCCAGTACTTC. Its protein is CASSTSSETQYF.